This T cell receptor beta chain emerged from a study of blood T cells in healthy people across ages. Using a J-beta primer mix together with a sample-barcoded 5' primer, a second PCR was run for about 7 to 12 cycles. TCRdb reprocessed the 5' RACE reads via MiXCR and lists one record per CDR3 protein. The sample lists some 560,000 distinct CDR3 sequences, over 25% occurring once. Trimming removed 5 bases from V and 7 bases from J; junction bases left unmatched: 9. Germline assignment: CDR1 DFQATT and CDR2 SNEGSKA (reference sequence). The length of the CDR3 is 14 residues. The same data also went into a second study, on T cells of mothers and their children.

This sequence joins TRBV20-1 and TRBJ1-4, with TRBD1 identical over 8 bases. The sequence was collected from a boy aged 2 to 9 in good health. The material sequenced was blood. The CDR3 sequence is CSAPPGGTGEKLFF. The CDR3 nucleotides read TGCAGTGCTCCCCCAGGGGGCACGGGTGAAAAACTGTTTTTT.